The 13 T cell receptor beta chains listed next were all sequenced from one sample in a study of blood T cells in healthy people across ages. It was with a sample-barcoded 5' primer and a J-beta primer mix that a second PCR of roughly 7 to 12 cycles was run. MiXCR was run by TCRdb on the 5' RACE reads, yielding one entry per CDR3 protein. The table lists 800,000 or so distinct CDR3 sequences, 20% to 30% of them singletons, with approximately 4% in the top ten. These records were also assigned to another study, of T cells of mothers and their children.

The sequencing sample was made of blood. The receptors here all came from a boy younger than 18 in good health.

The sample holds many counts of this clonotype. The chain links TRBV12-3 or TRBV12-4 to TRBJ2-7; TRBD2 matches at 7 bases. This CDR3 is built from 13 residues. J gave up 4 bases and V 3 bases, and 3 bases lay outside the gene matches. The CDR3 nucleotides are TGTGCCAGCAGTTTCCGCGGGGGTTACGAGCAGTACTTC. Translating gives CASSFRGGYEQYF.

For this clonotype: This CDR3 fails to terminate in the conserved phenylalanine or tryptophan, so it likely reflects a read error. The rearrangement links TRBV11-1 to TRBJ2-7; TRBD1 is a possible D gene (6 bases). The CDR3 runs to 17 residues. Trimming took off 5 bases at V and 5 bases at J, with 25 bases between the two ends. CDR1 SGHAT and CDR2 FQDESV come from the germline V gene (reference sequence). The CDR3 nucleotides read TGTGCCAGCAGCCGCAGAAACACCCTAACAGGGCCCCACGAGCAGTACCTC. Translation: CASSRRNTLTGPHEQYL.

The chain has TRBV7-2 and TRBJ2-7; 9 positions agree with TRBD1. V shed 5 bases and J 6 bases; nucleotides not matched to a gene: 8. The germline gives CDR1 SGHTA, CDR2 FQGNSA. The CDR3 is made up of 14 amino acids. CDR3 sequence: CASSQWTGASEQYF. CDR3 coding DNA: TGTGCCAGCAGCCAGTGGACAGGGGCGTCCGAGCAGTACTTC.

The rearrangement links TRBV28 to TRBJ2-5; D remains ambiguous. Trimming removed 5 bases from V and 1 base from J, with 8 bases in between. CDR3 length equals 13 residues. Germline V gene lookup returns CDR1 MDHEN and CDR2 SYDVKM. The CDR3 region has the DNA TGTGCCAGCAGTGGTCCACTCCAAGAGACCCAGTACTTC. It is translated as CASSGPLQETQYF.

For this clonotype: One junction end disagrees with the germline gene, perhaps due to a read error. This chain joins TRBV7-2 and TRBJ2-7; 8 nucleotides line up with TRBD1. Germline CDR1 is SGHTA and CDR2 is FQGNSA. This CDR3 region has 13 residues. The CDR3 protein is CASSDRGSSEQYF. CDR3 DNA sequence: TGTGCCAGCAGCGACAGGGGCTCCTCCGAGCAGTACTTC.

CDR3 sequence: CAWSVSLRPNYGYTF. DNA of the CDR3: TGTGCCTGGAGTGTCTCGCTCAGGCCGAACTATGGCTACACCTTC. The chain has TRBV30 and TRBJ1-2, with D unclear. The CDR3 is 15 residues long. Germline V lookup: CDR1 GTSNPN, CDR2 SVGIG (reference sequence). V was clipped by 0 bases and J by 2 bases, with 13 bases between them.

The V gene is TRBV20-1, the J gene TRBJ2-1; 10 positions match TRBD2. Germline-derived CDR1 and CDR2 are DFQATT and SNEGSKA (reference sequence). V gave up 0 bases and J gave up 0 bases; unmatched junction bases: 8. The CDR3 contains 18 residues. In DNA form, the CDR3 reads TGCAGTGCTAGAGATATGACTAGCGGGCTGAGCTCCTACAATGAGCAGTTCTTC. It specifies CSARDMTSGLSSYNEQFF.

V and J are TRBV7-2 and TRBJ2-5, with D perhaps TRBD1 (5 bases). Near its end, the DNA agrees better with TRBJ2-7, so the J call may be wrong. Germline V gene sequence: CDR1 SGHTA, CDR2 FQGNSA. CDR3 length: 15 amino acids. CDR3 in DNA: TGTGCCAGCAGCTTAGGTTACCAGGGTAACCACGAGCAGTACTTC. Protein sequence: CASSLGYQGNHEQYF.

V gene TRBV28 combines with J gene TRBJ2-5; 8 bases match TRBD2. There are 15 residues in the CDR3. The V gene end was trimmed by 3 bases and the J gene end by 2 bases; junction bases not matched to a gene: 5. Germline assignment: CDR1 MDHEN and CDR2 SYDVKM. CDR3 region: CASSLTSEGQETQYF. CDR3 nucleotides: TGTGCCAGCAGTTTGACTAGCGAGGGTCAAGAGACCCAGTACTTC.

This clonotype was observed a handful of times. This chain joins TRBV28 and TRBJ2-4; the match to TRBD1 covers 9 bases. The germline CDR1 and CDR2 sequences are MDHEN and SYDVKM. V lost 6 bases and J lost 1; bases outside the gene matches: 4. The CDR3 has 15 amino acids. CDR3 protein: CASRGQGMAKNIQYF. For the CDR3, the DNA is TGTGCCAGCAGAGGACAGGGGATGGCCAAAAACATTCAGTACTTC.

In DNA form, the CDR3 reads TGTGCCAGCAGGGATCCCGGACCTACAAATGAAAAACTGTTTTTT. It yields the protein CASRDPGPTNEKLFF. The chain is built from TRBV6-6 and TRBJ1-4, with unresolved D. The CDR3 is made up of 15 amino acids. Germline loops: CDR1 MNHNY, CDR2 SVGAGI (reference sequence). Trimming stripped 6 bases from V and 5 bases from J, with 16 bases between.

V usage is TRBV11-3 and J usage is TRBJ2-5, with TRBD1 matching over 7 bases. The J call could be wrong; TRBJ2-1 is a better fit for the DNA end. CDR1 is SGHNT, CDR2 YENEEA, per germline. The CDR3 has 14 residues. CDR3 nucleotides: TGTGCCAGCAGCCTAAGGGGGCTGAGCGATGAGCAGTTCTTC. This gives the protein CASSLRGLSDEQFF.

This clonotype was recorded a few times. The V gene is TRBV29-1, the J gene TRBJ2-1; possible D gene TRBD1, 6 bases. Germline assignment: CDR1 SQVTM and CDR2 ANQGSEA. This CDR3 contains 14 residues. V was trimmed by 4 bases and J by 0 bases, leaving 10 bases between them. CDR3 sequence: CSVAQGYSYNEQFF. The CDR3 nucleotides read TGCAGCGTTGCCCAGGGGTACTCCTACAATGAGCAGTTCTTC.